Each of the 23 T cell receptor beta chains below was sequenced from the same sample in a study of blood T cell repertoires in COVID-19. Here immunoSEQ multiplex PCR was the method, and the copy in TCRdb shows in-frame clones only, minus some. The table has under 300,000 clones, approximately 84% seen once; the top ten hold about 1.6%. The sample was peripheral blood. Receptor source: a human donor with COVID-19, enrolled during active disease. The donor label of this sample is uncertain.

This clone appeared a single time. This chain's CDR3 is CASSQGQGADTQYF. As DNA, the CDR3 is TGTGCCAGCAGTCAGGGACAGGGGGCAGATACGCAGTATTTT. The V and J genes are TRBV27 and TRBJ2-3; 11 bases agree with TRBD1. The CDR3 is 14 residues long. Looked up from germline, CDR1 is MNHEY and CDR2 is SMNVEV (reference sequence). J gave up 4 bases and V 5 bases, and 2 bases lay outside the gene matches.

V gene TRBV24-1 combines with J gene TRBJ2-3, with TRBD2 matching 9 bases. CDR3 size: 20 residues. The trim removed 5 bases at V and 3 bases at J, leaving 20 bases unmatched. Germline CDR1 reads KGHDR; CDR2 reads SFDVKD. CDR3 in amino acids: CATSGLQSGAGGVLTDTQYF. CDR3 DNA: TGTGCCACCAGTGGTCTACAGTCGGGAGCGGGAGGAGTTCTGACAGATACGCAGTATTTT.

The V call is TRBV5-1, the J call TRBJ1-6, with 9 bases identical to TRBD1. The CDR3 is 15 residues long. Germline V CDR1 and CDR2: SGHRS, YFSETQ. Losses at the gene ends were 0 bases for V and 8 bases for J; bases not matched to a gene: 3. This chain's CDR3 is CASSLAGQGYSPLHF. CDR3 nucleotides: TGCGCCAGCAGCTTGGCGGGACAGGGCTATTCACCCCTCCACTTT.

The rearrangement joins TRBV4-1 to TRBJ2-7, with 7 bases identical to TRBD1. Germline loops: CDR1 MGHRA, CDR2 YSYEKL. The CDR3 runs to 14 residues. V was pared by 6 bases and J by 0 bases, with 5 bases of the junction left unmatched. The CDR3 protein is CASRMAGGSYEQYF. The CDR3 coding sequence is TGCGCCAGCAGGATGGCAGGGGGCTCCTACGAGCAGTACTTC.

The gene calls are TRBV27 and TRBJ2-3; 10 bases match TRBD1. Germline CDR1 reads MNHEY; CDR2 reads SMNVEV (reference sequence). The trim removed 4 bases at V and 0 bases at J, leaving 4 bases unmatched. The CDR3 runs 16 residues. Here the CDR3 DNA reads TGTGCCAGCAGTTCCCGGACAGGGGGAAGCACAGATACGCAGTATTTT. Protein sequence: CASSSRTGGSTDTQYF.

This chain's CDR3 is CASSLDRVDEKLFF. The CDR3 DNA reads TGCGCCAGCAGCTTGGACAGGGTCGACGAAAAACTGTTTTTT. V gene TRBV5-1 combines with J gene TRBJ1-4, with D possibly matching TRBD1 (6 bases). This CDR3 is built from 14 residues. Trimming stripped 0 bases from V and 8 bases from J, with 11 bases between. Germline CDR1 SGHRS, CDR2 YFSETQ.

The genes are TRBV3-1 (or the pseudogene TRBV3-2) and TRBJ2-1, with 9 bases that match TRBD2. Germline assignment: CDR1 LGHDT and CDR2 YNNKEL (reference sequence). This CDR3 is built from 16 residues. V dropped 7 bases and J dropped 4; count of bases not matched to a gene: 11. CDR3 region: CASTIGASGAYNEQFF. CDR3 DNA sequence: TGTGCCAGCACAATCGGCGCTAGCGGGGCTTACAATGAGCAGTTCTTC.

This clone was counted between two and nine times. The chain couples TRBV2 to TRBJ2-2; no definite D call. Germline lookup yields CDR1 SNHLY and CDR2 FYNNEI. This CDR3 is 14 amino acids long. V lost 6 bases to trimming and J lost 0 bases, with 8 bases between them. The CDR3 region has the DNA TGTGCCAGCAGGCTTCAGACGAACACCGGGGAGCTGTTTTTT. Amino acid sequence: CASRLQTNTGELFF.

The rearrangement links TRBV27 to TRBJ1-1; tentative D call: TRBD1 (6 bases). CDR1 is MNHEY, CDR2 SMNVEV, per germline (reference sequence). The CDR3 sequence is 13 residues long. Trimming left V 6 bases short and J 6 bases short, with 14 bases between. The CDR3 is CASSPRGMAEAFF. CDR3 sequence (DNA): TGTGCCAGCAGCCCCAGGGGTATGGCTGAAGCTTTCTTT.

This clone was recorded once. The chain carries TRBV7-2 and TRBJ1-5; tentatively, D is TRBD1 (5 bases). With 3 bases removed from V and 1 base from J, the gap between germline ends came to 7 bases. The V gene's germline CDR1 is SGHTA and CDR2 FQGNSA. The CDR3 is 14 amino acids. In DNA, the CDR3 is TGTGCCAGCAGCTTGGGGCGGAGCAATCAGCCCCAGCATTTT. Protein sequence: CASSLGRSNQPQHF. The full variable domain, rest sourced from reference TRBV7-2 and TRBJ1-5, is GAGVSQSPSNKVTEKGKDVELRCDPISGHTALYWYRQSLGQGLEFLIYFQGNSAPDKSGLPSDRFSAERTGGSVSTLTIQRTQQEDSAVYLCASSLGRSNQPQHFGDGTRLSIL.

This clone has only one observation. The chain couples TRBV5-5 to TRBJ2-1; a possible D gene is TRBD2 (6 bases). The CDR3 totals 18 residues. Deletions cut 0 bases from V and 2 bases from J, with 18 bases between. The germline gives CDR1 SGHKS, CDR2 YYEKEE (reference sequence). CDR3 region: CASSLELGGTGAYNEQFF. The CDR3 DNA reads TGTGCCAGCAGCTTGGAATTGGGCGGGACGGGGGCCTACAATGAGCAGTTCTTC. Supplemented by reference TRBV5-5 and TRBJ2-1, the full variable domain reads DAGVTQSPTHLIKTRGQQVTLRCSPISGHKSVSWYQQVLGQGPQFIFQYYEKEERGRGNFPDRFSARQFPNYSSELNVNALLLGDSALYLCASSLELGGTGAYNEQFFGPGTRLTVL.

V is TRBV2 and J is TRBJ2-4, with 7 bases that match TRBD2. This CDR3 region has 16 residues. Germline assignment: CDR1 SNHLY and CDR2 FYNNEI. V lost 0 bases, J lost 3 bases, and 5 bases stayed unmatched. In nucleotides, the CDR3 is TGTGCCAGCAGTGAAGCGGGGGGGAAGAGCAAAAACATTCAGTACTTC. Protein sequence: CASSEAGGKSKNIQYF.

V and J are TRBV30 and TRBJ1-1; perhaps TRBD1 as D (6 bases). The germline V gene encodes CDR1 GTSNPN and CDR2 SVGIG (reference sequence). Trimming took off 3 bases at V and 7 bases at J, with 9 bases between the two ends. This CDR3 is built from 11 residues. The CDR3 bases are TGTGCCTGGAGGGGGACAAGTGAAGCTTTCTTT. It codes for CAWRGTSEAFF.

The chain has TRBV4-1 and TRBJ1-2, with no clear D. The germline V gene encodes CDR1 MGHRA and CDR2 YSYEKL. The CDR3 spans 16 residues. Trimming shortened V by 4 bases and J by 7 bases, and 22 bases separated the two germline ends. This chain's CDR3 is CASSRLWLGSGGGYTF. The CDR3 bases are TGCGCCAGCAGCCGGCTGTGGTTGGGTAGCGGTGGTGGCTACACCTTC.

This clone was counted only a few times. This chain joins TRBV27 and TRBJ2-2, with TRBD2 identical over 8 bases. V gave up 9 bases and J gave up 2 bases; unmatched junction bases: 5. Germline V gene data show CDR1 as MNHEY and CDR2 as SMNVEV (reference sequence). CDR3 length equals 14 residues. The CDR3 nucleotides read TGTGCCAGTCGACTAGCGATAAACACCGGGGAGCTGTTTTTT. Its translation is CASRLAINTGELFF.

The rearrangement uses TRBV5-5 and TRBJ2-5; D unresolved. Germline values: CDR1 SGHKS, CDR2 YYEKEE (reference sequence). The CDR3 runs 12 residues. V lost 0 bases, J lost 3 bases, and 3 bases lay in between. The CDR3, as DNA: TGTGCCAGCAGCTTGGCAGAAGAGACCCAGTACTTC. It encodes CASSLAEETQYF.

This chain joins TRBV11-3 and TRBJ1-6; TRBD1 matches at 9 bases. CDR1 is SGHNT, CDR2 YENEEA, per germline. The junction had 12 bases not matched to a gene; V was cut back by 0 bases and J by 9 bases. The CDR3 is 18 residues long. The CDR3 nucleotides read TGTGCCAGCAGCTTAGAAGTTGAAGGACAGGGGACTATTTCACCCCTCCACTTT. This encodes CASSLEVEGQGTISPLHF.

This clone was counted only a few times. The chain carries TRBV11-3 and TRBJ1-3, with D perhaps TRBD1 (5 bases). Trimming took off 5 bases at V and 0 bases at J, with 20 bases between the two ends. Germline V gene sequence: CDR1 SGHNT, CDR2 YENEEA. This CDR3 contains 18 residues. The CDR3 nucleotides read TGTGCCAGCAGCCGACTTTGCCCCAGGGCCCGCTCTGGAAACACCATATATTTT. The encoded protein is CASSRLCPRARSGNTIYF.

This sequence joins TRBV5-1 and TRBJ2-2, with 13 bases that match TRBD2. The V segment lost 2 bases and the J segment 2 bases; nucleotides outside the gene matches: 6. This CDR3 contains 18 residues. Per germline, CDR1 SGHRS and CDR2 YFSETQ. The CDR3 DNA reads TGCGCCAGCAGCTTAGAGACTAGCGGGAGGTTTAACACCGGGGAGCTGTTTTTT. Its translation: CASSLETSGRFNTGELFF.

The V gene is TRBV3-1 (or the pseudogene TRBV3-2), the J gene TRBJ2-5; D is possibly TRBD1 (6 bases). This CDR3 has 13 amino acids. V lost 6 bases to trimming and J lost 0 bases, with 8 bases between them. Germline V gene lookup returns CDR1 LGHDT and CDR2 YNNKEL (reference sequence). The CDR3, as DNA: TGTGCCAGCAGACAGGGCAACCAAGAGACCCAGTACTTC. Translation gives CASRQGNQETQYF.

This clone was counted between two and nine times. The chain links TRBV7-3 to TRBJ2-7, with 7 bases matching TRBD1. V lost 5 bases, J lost 3 bases, and 10 bases stayed unmatched. The CDR3 is 15 amino acids. CDR1 is SGHTA and CDR2 is FQGTGA in the germline V gene. The CDR3 protein is CASSPQTGKGYEQYF. The CDR3 nucleotides are TGTGCCAGCAGCCCACAGACAGGGAAAGGCTACGAGCAGTACTTC.

The CDR3 sequence: CASSRHDRLLEQYF. The CDR3 coding sequence is TGTGCCAGCAGCCGACACGACAGGCTACTCGAGCAGTACTTC. The chain recombines TRBV6-7 with TRBJ2-7; D may be TRBD1 (6 bases). TRBV6-7 is noted as an ORF with a role that remains uncertain. With 6 bases removed from V and 6 bases from J, the gap between germline ends came to 18 bases. The CDR3 is 14 amino acids.

The chain combines TRBV27 with TRBJ2-7; tentatively, D is TRBD2 (6 bases). Germline V gene lookup returns CDR1 MNHEY and CDR2 SMNVEV (reference sequence). This CDR3 has 15 residues. Trimming stripped 4 bases from V and 5 bases from J, with 18 bases between. The CDR3 DNA reads as TGTGCCAGCAGTTCCCCAAACGGGGGAGTGAACGAGCAGTACTTC. This codes for CASSSPNGGVNEQYF.